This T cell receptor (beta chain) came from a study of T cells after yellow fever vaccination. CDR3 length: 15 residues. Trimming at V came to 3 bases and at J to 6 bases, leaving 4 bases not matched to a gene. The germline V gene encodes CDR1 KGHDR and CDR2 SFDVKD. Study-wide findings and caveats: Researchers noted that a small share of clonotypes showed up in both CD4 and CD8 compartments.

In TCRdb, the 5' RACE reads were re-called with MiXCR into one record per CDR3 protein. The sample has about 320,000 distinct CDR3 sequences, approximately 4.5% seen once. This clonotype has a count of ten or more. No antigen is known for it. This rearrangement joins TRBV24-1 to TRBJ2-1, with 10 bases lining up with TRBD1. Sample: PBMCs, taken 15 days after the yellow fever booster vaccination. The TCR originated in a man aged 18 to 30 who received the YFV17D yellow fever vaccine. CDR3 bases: TGTGCCACCAGTGATCCCCGGACAGGGGGCAATGAGCAGTTCTTC. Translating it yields CATSDPRTGGNEQFF.